The subject of this entry is one T cell receptor beta chain. Its antigen is currently unknown. The data originate from a study of T cell responses to AZD1222 COVID-19 vaccine. The study's findings and limits: No day 14 peak samples; only post-peak repertoires were characterized. Spike-specific TCR depth and breadth grew after two AZD1222 doses. Most donors were white British, females outnumbered males, and clonal diversity was possibly underestimated. Baseline antibody screening turned up just a handful of seropositive AZD1222 recipients.

Repertoires were generated with immunoSEQ multiplex PCR, while TCRdb's copy carries only in-frame clones and drops some. This table holds 250,000 to 300,000 clones, approximately 94% found once. The CDR3 spans 16 residues. Germline CDR1 and CDR2: SGHRS and YFSETQ. V was cut by 0 bases and J by 2 bases, with 15 bases left in between. The chain carries TRBV5-1 and TRBJ2-7, with D possibly TRBD2 on 5 matching bases. The input for sequencing was peripheral blood, taken 28 days after the second AZD1222 dose. The source is an adult who received the AZD1222 COVID-19 vaccine. CDR3 region: CASSLGSGYGTYEQYF. DNA of the CDR3: TGCGCCAGCAGCTTGGGGAGCGGATACGGCACCTACGAGCAGTACTTC. Filled out from reference TRBV5-1 and TRBJ2-7, the complete variable domain reads KAGVTQTPRYLIKTRGQQVTLSCSPISGHRSVSWYQQTPGQGLQFLFEYFSETQRNKGNFPGRFSGRQFSNSRSEMNVSTLELGDSALYLCASSLGSGYGTYEQYFGPGTRLTVT.